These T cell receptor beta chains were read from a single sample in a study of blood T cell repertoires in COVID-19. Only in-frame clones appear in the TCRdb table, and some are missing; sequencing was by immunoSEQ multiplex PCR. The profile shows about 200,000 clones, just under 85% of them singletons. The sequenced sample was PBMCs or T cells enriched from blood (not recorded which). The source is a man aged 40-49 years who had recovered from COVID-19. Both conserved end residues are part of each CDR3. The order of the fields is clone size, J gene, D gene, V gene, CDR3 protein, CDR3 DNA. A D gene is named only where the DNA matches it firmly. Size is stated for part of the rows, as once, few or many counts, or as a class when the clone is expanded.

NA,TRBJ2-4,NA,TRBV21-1,CASNTGGDSKNIQYF,TGTGCCAGCAACACAGGGGGCGATTCCAAAAACATTCAGTACTTC
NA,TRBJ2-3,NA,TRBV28,CASSSPVGGADTQYF,TGTGCCAGCAGCTCCCCTGTAGGCGGGGCAGATACGCAGTATTTT
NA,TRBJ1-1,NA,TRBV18,CASSRQGENTEAFF,TGTGCCAGCTCCCGGCAAGGGGAGAACACTGAAGCTTTCTTT
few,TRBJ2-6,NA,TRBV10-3,CAISESSGSGANVLTF,TGTGCCATCAGTGAGTCCTCCGGCTCTGGGGCCAACGTCCTGACTTTC
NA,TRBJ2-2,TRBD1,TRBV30,CAWGTGAGELFF,TGTGCCTGGGGGACAGGGGCGGGGGAGCTGTTTTTT
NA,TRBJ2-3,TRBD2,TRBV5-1,CASSPRGGEGDTQYF,TGCGCCAGCAGCCCCCGGGGAGGGGAAGGAGATACGCAGTATTTT
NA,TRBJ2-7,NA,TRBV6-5,CASSYSTGGLEQYF,TGTGCCAGCAGTTACTCAACCGGGGGGCTCGAGCAGTACTTC
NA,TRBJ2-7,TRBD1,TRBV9,CASSVDVRQGANEQYF,TGTGCCAGCAGCGTAGACGTCCGACAGGGGGCGAACGAGCAGTACTTC
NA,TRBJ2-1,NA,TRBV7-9,CASSRDTGYNEQFF,TGTGCCAGCAGCCGGGACACTGGATACAATGAGCAGTTCTTC
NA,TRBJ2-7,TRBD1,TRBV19,CASSAQQGAGGQYF,TGTGCCAGTAGTGCGCAACAGGGGGCGGGTGGACAGTACTTC
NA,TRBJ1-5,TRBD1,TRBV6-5,CASRLWDRGDQPQHF,TGTGCCAGCAGACTTTGGGACAGGGGAGATCAGCCCCAGCATTTT
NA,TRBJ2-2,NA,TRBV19,CATEGVTGELFF,TGTGCCACCGAGGGAGTTACCGGGGAGCTGTTTTTT
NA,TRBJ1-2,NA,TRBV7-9,CASSLNQGNYGYTF,TGTGCCAGCAGCTTAAACCAGGGTAACTATGGCTACACCTTC
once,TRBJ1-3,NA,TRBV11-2,CASSLDGGSAAGNTIYF,TGTGCCAGCAGCTTAGATGGAGGTTCGGCAGCTGGAAACACCATATATTTT
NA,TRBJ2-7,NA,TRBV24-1,CATEDTDYYEQYF,TGTGCCACCGAAGATACGGACTACTACGAGCAGTACTTC
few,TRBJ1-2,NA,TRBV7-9,CASSFTGTGYGYTF,TGTGCCAGCAGCTTTACCGGAACAGGCTATGGCTACACCTTC
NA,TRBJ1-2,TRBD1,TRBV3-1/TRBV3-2,CASSQGDRVGGYTF,TGTGCCAGCAGCCAAGGGGACAGGGTAGGTGGCTACACCTTC
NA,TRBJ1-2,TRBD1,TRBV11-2,CASSLATGGVGYTF,TGTGCCAGCAGCTTAGCGACAGGGGGCGTTGGCTACACCTTC
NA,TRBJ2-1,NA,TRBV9,CASSVAGAYNEQFF,TGTGCCAGCAGCGTAGCAGGGGCCTACAATGAGCAGTTCTTC
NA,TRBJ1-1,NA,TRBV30,CAWSPGNTEAFF,TGTGCCTGGAGCCCCGGGAACACTGAAGCTTTCTTT
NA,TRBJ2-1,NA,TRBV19,CASSLRGGNEQFF,TGTGCCAGTTCTTTAAGGGGGGGGAATGAGCAGTTCTTC
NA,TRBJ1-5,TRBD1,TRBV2,CASRGTGGFDQPQHF,TGTGCCAGCAGGGGGACAGGGGGGTTCGATCAGCCCCAGCATTTT
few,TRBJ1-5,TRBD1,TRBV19,CASSIQGQVGDQPQHF,TGTGCCAGTAGTATTCAGGGACAGGTAGGGGATCAGCCCCAGCATTTT
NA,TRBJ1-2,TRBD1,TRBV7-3,CASSTRDSSGYTF,TGTGCCAGCAGCACGAGGGACAGCTCTGGCTACACCTTC
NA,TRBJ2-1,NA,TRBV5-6,CASSSHWQAEFF,TGTGCCAGCAGCTCACATTGGCAGGCCGAGTTCTTC
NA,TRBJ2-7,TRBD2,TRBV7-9,CASSPTSGSAYEQYF,TGTGCCAGCAGCCCGACTAGCGGGAGCGCCTACGAGCAGTACTTC